This T cell receptor beta chain was found in a study of OX40 agonist ivuxolimab in advanced cancers. Overall study: Ivuxolimab doses were 0.01, 0.1, 0.3, 1.5, 3 or 10 mg/kg every 2 weeks. Study-level findings and limits: Some of the nonresponding patients also showed low levels of normalized T-cell clonal expansion.

The V gene's germline CDR1 is PRHDT and CDR2 FYEKMQ (reference sequence). V lost 0 bases to trimming and J lost 4 bases, with 15 bases between them. This CDR3 comprises 16 residues. On this clone: Its antigen is not identified.

Patients had blood sampled at baseline and again on cycle 4 day 1 and cycle 7 day 1. Generated by immunoSEQ multiplex PCR, the TCRdb table keeps only in-frame clones and is missing some. The sample includes 14,000 or so clones, approximately 80% of them seen just once. The sequence was obtained from an adult with an advanced solid tumor such as melanoma, head and neck, liver or kidney cancer. The source material was CD4+ or CD8+ T cells sorted from blood, sampled in a trial of the OX40 agonist ivuxolimab. The chain joins TRBV13 to TRBJ1-2; D might be TRBD1 (6 bases). The CDR3 coding sequence is TGTGCCAGCAGCTTAGGTCGTGGCAGGGGAGGCTATGGCTACACCTTC. The encoded protein is CASSLGRGRGGYGYTF.